These 22 T cell receptor beta chains came from one sample sequenced in a study of blood T cell repertoires in COVID-19. Generated by immunoSEQ multiplex PCR, the TCRdb table keeps only in-frame clones and is missing some. The profile shows 200,000 to 300,000 clones, roughly 85% of them singletons. Sample: peripheral blood. The source is a young woman with acute or convalescent COVID-19.

DNA of the CDR3: TGTGCCAGCAGCAAACAGGCGGAGGGGCGCGGAGCTTTCTTT. Its protein is CASSKQAEGRGAFF. The chain employs TRBV5-5 and TRBJ1-1; tentatively, D is TRBD1 (5 bases). Per germline, CDR1 SGHKS and CDR2 YYEKEE (reference sequence). The CDR3 consists of 14 residues. Trimming took 4 bases from V and 10 from J, leaving 20 bases between them.

The J gene is TRBJ2-2, the V gene TRBV30; no definite D call. The CDR3 is 10 residues long. In germline, CDR1 is GTSNPN, CDR2 SVGIG (reference sequence). V gave up 7 bases and J gave up 2 bases, with 2 bases separating them. CDR3 nucleotide sequence: TGTGCCTCAAACACCGGGGAGCTGTTTTTT. Translation: CASNTGELFF.

The chain combines TRBV30 with TRBJ1-5; TRBD1 matches at 12 bases. The trim removed 2 bases at V and 7 bases at J, leaving 6 bases unmatched. This CDR3 spans 15 amino acids. The germline gives CDR1 GTSNPN, CDR2 SVGIG (reference sequence). The DNA of the CDR3 is TGTGCCTGGAGTTTAAGGGACAGGGGGCTACAGCCCCAGCATTTT. Amino acids: CAWSLRDRGLQPQHF.

This clone was detected once. This chain links TRBV6-5 with TRBJ2-7, with 7 bases aligning to TRBD1. CDR1 MNHEY and CDR2 SVGAGI come from the germline V gene. The CDR3 contains 15 residues. The V segment lost 6 bases and the J segment 3 bases; nucleotides outside the gene matches: 11. CDR3 nucleotide sequence: TGTGCCAGCAGCCCGGGTCGACAGGGTTTCTACGAGCAGTACTTC. Its protein is CASSPGRQGFYEQYF.

This clone has a single count. For the CDR3, the DNA is TGTGCCAGCAGCTTAGGGGGACAAAGGGAGACCCAGTACTTC. As protein: CASSLGGQRETQYF. The rearrangement uses TRBV7-9 and TRBJ2-5, with D possibly matching TRBD1 (6 bases). V lost 1 base, J lost 5 bases, and 11 bases lay in between. From germline, CDR1 is SEHNR and CDR2 FQNEAQ (reference sequence). The CDR3 runs to 14 residues.

The V and J genes are TRBV12-5 and TRBJ2-7; D is undetermined. V lost 4 bases, J lost 0 bases, and 4 bases lay in between. This CDR3 is 12 amino acids long. The germline gives CDR1 LGHNT, CDR2 FRNRAP. The CDR3 loop reads CASGSYSYEQYF. The CDR3 coding sequence is TGTGCTAGTGGTTCCTACTCCTACGAGCAGTACTTC.

This clone was found a few times. The rearrangement uses TRBV27 and TRBJ2-4; 7 bases are shared with TRBD2. In germline, CDR1 is MNHEY, CDR2 SMNVEV (reference sequence). V lost 5 bases to trimming and J lost 6 bases; unmatched junction nucleotides: 13. The CDR3 consists of 16 residues. DNA for the CDR3: TGTGCCAGCAGTCCGCGGGGCGGGAGTCCCGCAAACATTCAGTACTTC. This translates into CASSPRGGSPANIQYF.

This chain connects TRBV7-8 to TRBJ2-7; tentatively, D is TRBD1 (5 bases). Between the trimmed V and J ends, which lost 7 bases and 3 bases, there was a span of 16 bases. CDR1 and CDR2 (germline): SGHVS, FQNEAQ. The CDR3 is 14 amino acids. In DNA, the CDR3 is TGTGCCAGCACCTTCCTGGGGCGGAACTACGAGCAGTACTTC. This translates into CASTFLGRNYEQYF.

This chain connects TRBV19 to TRBJ2-3; 9 nucleotides match TRBD1. This CDR3 has 17 residues. The germline CDR1 and CDR2 sequences are LNHDA and SQIVND (reference sequence). Trimming took 7 bases from V and 6 from J; bases not matched to a gene: 17. The chain's CDR3 is CASNSFFGTGTSDTQYF. In nucleotides, the CDR3 is TGTGCCAGTAACTCCTTCTTTGGGACAGGGACCTCCGATACGCAGTATTTT.

The chain combines TRBV28 with TRBJ1-4; no clear D. The CDR3 contains 16 residues. V lost 2 bases, J lost 3 bases, and 13 bases lay in between. Germline V gene data show CDR1 as MDHEN and CDR2 as SYDVKM. This chain's CDR3 is CASSLPPGEANEKLFF. The DNA of the CDR3 is TGTGCCAGCAGTTTACCCCCGGGTGAGGCTAATGAAAAACTGTTTTTT.

The chain recombines TRBV25-1 with TRBJ2-3; 10 bases are shared with TRBD2. V dropped 3 bases and J dropped 2; count of bases not matched to a gene: 2. The CDR3 has 15 amino acids. CDR1 is MGHDK, CDR2 SYGVNS, per germline. CDR3 bases: TGTGCCAGCAGTGACACTAGCGGGAACACAGATACGCAGTATTTT. Translated, it gives CASSDTSGNTDTQYF.

The rearrangement links TRBV6-5 to TRBJ2-3; weak D call: TRBD2 (5 bases). The ends were cut back, 6 bases at V and 6 bases at J, with 13 bases in the middle. This CDR3 has 13 amino acids. Germline CDR1 MNHEY, CDR2 SVGAGI. This chain's CDR3 is CASREELGDTQYF. CDR3 sequence (DNA): TGTGCCAGCAGGGAGGAATTGGGGGATACGCAGTATTTT.

The CDR3: CASSLSGQGRREQFF. For the CDR3, the DNA is TGTGCCAGCAGTTTATCGGGACAGGGTCGTAGGGAGCAGTTCTTC. J is TRBJ2-1 and V is TRBV27; 9 bases fit TRBD1. The CDR3 totals 15 residues. V lost 0 bases to trimming and J lost 10 bases; unmatched junction nucleotides: 7. In germline, CDR1 is MNHEY, CDR2 SMNVEV (reference sequence).

In its sample, this clone was seen a few times. This chain links TRBV4-1 with TRBJ2-7, with TRBD2 identical over 7 bases. Trimming removed 1 base from V and 5 bases from J; junction bases left unmatched: 5. The CDR3 has 14 amino acids. Germline assignment: CDR1 MGHRA and CDR2 YSYEKL. CDR3 sequence reads: CASSQVSGVDEQYF. For the CDR3, the DNA is TGCGCCAGCAGCCAAGTCAGCGGGGTCGACGAGCAGTACTTC.

The chain is built from TRBV6-2 or TRBV6-3 and TRBJ2-1, with 8 nucleotides matching TRBD2. Germline CDR1 and CDR2: MNHEY and SVGEGT. V shed 2 bases, J shed 6 bases, and the junction held 12 bases outside the gene matches. The CDR3 totals 17 residues. The CDR3 protein is CASSYDLAGLPPNEQFF. The CDR3 bases are TGTGCCAGCAGTTACGACTTAGCGGGACTCCCCCCCAATGAGCAGTTCTTC.

In its sample, this clone was seen a few times. V and J are TRBV11-2 and TRBJ1-6; D is unresolved. Trimming removed 3 bases at V and 8 bases at J, with 11 bases between. Germline CDR1 reads SGHAT; CDR2 reads FQNNGV. This CDR3 is 14 amino acids long. This CDR3 reads CASSLAPRDSPLHF. In DNA form, the CDR3 reads TGTGCCAGCAGCTTGGCCCCTAGAGATTCACCCCTCCACTTT.

The chain joins TRBV6-2 or TRBV6-3 to TRBJ2-2, with D perhaps matching TRBD1 (6 bases). V was trimmed by 2 bases and J by 1 base, leaving 11 bases between them. This CDR3 is built from 16 residues. From germline, CDR1 is MNHEY and CDR2 SVGEGT. CDR3 residues: CASSYPMTGNTGELFF. The CDR3, as DNA: TGTGCCAGCAGTTACCCCATGACAGGGAACACCGGGGAGCTGTTTTTT.

A single count supports this clone. The V call is TRBV20-1, the J call TRBJ1-5; D is possibly TRBD1 (5 bases). CDR1 is DFQATT, CDR2 SNEGSKA, per germline (reference sequence). The CDR3 extends over 12 amino acids. Trimming removed 3 bases from V and 6 bases from J, with 9 bases in between. DNA for the CDR3: TGCAGTGCTAGTGGCGGGACTCAGCCCCAGCATTTT. This gives the protein CSASGGTQPQHF.

The chain joins TRBV24-1 to TRBJ2-5, with D possibly TRBD1 on 8 matching bases. Trimming pared 6 bases from V and 2 bases from J, leaving 15 bases between. CDR1 and CDR2 (germline): KGHDR, SFDVKD. The CDR3 sequence is 15 residues long. This CDR3 reads CATSMTGEGQETQYF. The CDR3 region has the DNA TGTGCCACCAGTATGACAGGGGAGGGGCAAGAGACCCAGTACTTC.

V gene TRBV19 combines with J gene TRBJ2-7; a possible D gene is TRBD1 (7 bases). CDR3 length: 14 amino acids. Germline-derived CDR1 and CDR2 are LNHDA and SQIVND (reference sequence). Trimming took 2 bases from V and 7 from J, leaving 15 bases between them. The CDR3 coding sequence is TGTGCCAGTAGTATACGTGGTCAGGGGGGAGAGCAGTACTTC. Its protein product is CASSIRGQGGEQYF.

The chain links TRBV24-1 to TRBJ1-2; 8 bases are shared with TRBD1. This CDR3 contains 16 residues. Per germline, CDR1 KGHDR and CDR2 SFDVKD. J was trimmed by 0 bases and V by 9 bases; bases with no gene match: 11. The CDR3 DNA reads TGTGCCACCGCTCCCAGACAGGGGATGGCTAACTATGGCTACACCTTC. Translating gives CATAPRQGMANYGYTF.

The chain has TRBV5-1 and TRBJ2-7; D gene unclear. V was clipped by 0 bases and J by 5 bases, with 9 bases between them. Germline CDR1 SGHRS, CDR2 YFSETQ. CDR3 length: 13 residues. The CDR3 DNA follows: TGCGCCAGCAGCTTGGTTACAGCTGACGAGCAGTACTTC. Translated, it gives CASSLVTADEQYF.